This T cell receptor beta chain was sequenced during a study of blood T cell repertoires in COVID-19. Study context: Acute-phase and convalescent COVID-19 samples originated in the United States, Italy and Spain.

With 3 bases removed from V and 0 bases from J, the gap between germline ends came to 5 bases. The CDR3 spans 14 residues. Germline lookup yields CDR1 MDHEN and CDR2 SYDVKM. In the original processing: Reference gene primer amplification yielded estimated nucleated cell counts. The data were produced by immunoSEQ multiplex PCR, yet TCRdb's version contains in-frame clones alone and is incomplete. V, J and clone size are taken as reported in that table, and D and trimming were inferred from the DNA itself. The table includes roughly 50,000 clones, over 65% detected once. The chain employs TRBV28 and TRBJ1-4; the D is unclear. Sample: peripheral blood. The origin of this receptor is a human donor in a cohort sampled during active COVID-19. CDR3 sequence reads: CASSFLSTNEKLFF. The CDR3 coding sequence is TGTGCCAGCAGTTTCCTTTCAACTAATGAAAAACTGTTTTTT.